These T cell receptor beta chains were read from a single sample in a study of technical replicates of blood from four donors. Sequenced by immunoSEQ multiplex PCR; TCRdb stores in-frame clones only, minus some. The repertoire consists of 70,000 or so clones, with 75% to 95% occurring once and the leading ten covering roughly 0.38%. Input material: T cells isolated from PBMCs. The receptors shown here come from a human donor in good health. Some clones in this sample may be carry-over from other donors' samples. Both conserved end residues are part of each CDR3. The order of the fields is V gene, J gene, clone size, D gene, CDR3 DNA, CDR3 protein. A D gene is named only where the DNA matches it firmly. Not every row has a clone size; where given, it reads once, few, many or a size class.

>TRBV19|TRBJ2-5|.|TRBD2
TGTGCCAGTAGTACTAGCGGGAGGCAAGAGACCCAGTACTTC
CASSTSGRQETQYF
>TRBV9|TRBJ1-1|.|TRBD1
TGTGCCAGCAGCGCCGAGACAGGGGGGGATGAAGCTTTCTTT
CASSAETGGDEAFF
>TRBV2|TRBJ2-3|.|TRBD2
TGTGCCAGCAGTGAAGCAACGCTAGCGGGAGGCTCAGATACGCAGTATTTT
CASSEATLAGGSDTQYF
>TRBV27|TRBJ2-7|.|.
TGTGCCAGCAGTCCCCGGGACTTGCGATCAAGCTCCTACGAGCAGTACTTC
CASSPRDLRSSSYEQYF
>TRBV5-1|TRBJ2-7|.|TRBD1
TGCGCCAGCAGCTTTCGCAGACAGGGGCGCACCGCCTACGAGCAGTACTTC
CASSFRRQGRTAYEQYF
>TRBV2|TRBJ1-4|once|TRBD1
TGTGCCAGCACCGGACAGGGTAATGAAAAACTGTTTTTT
CASTGQGNEKLFF
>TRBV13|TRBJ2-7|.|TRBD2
TGTGCCAGCAGCTCACGGGGACTAGCGGGGGTTGTCTACGAGCAGTACTTC
CASSSRGLAGVVYEQYF
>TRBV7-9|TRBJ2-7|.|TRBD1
TGTGCCAGCAGCTCTAGGGCGATAGGACAGGGCACCCCCAGCTACGAGCAGTACTTC
CASSSRAIGQGTPSYEQYF
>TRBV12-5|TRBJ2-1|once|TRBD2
TGTGCTAGTGGTTCCATAGCGGGGGGTTACAATGAGCAGTTCTTC
CASGSIAGGYNEQFF
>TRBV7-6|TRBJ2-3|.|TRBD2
TGTGCCAGCAGCTCCCTAGCGGGGGGGCAAGATACGCAGTATTTT
CASSSLAGGQDTQYF
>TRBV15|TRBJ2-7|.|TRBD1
TGTGCCACCAGCAGAGAGACAGGGGACTCCTACGAGCAGTACTTC
CATSRETGDSYEQYF
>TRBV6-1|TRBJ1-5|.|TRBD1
TGTGCCAGCAGGGACGACAGGGGTAGTCAGCCCCAGCATTTT
CASRDDRGSQPQHF